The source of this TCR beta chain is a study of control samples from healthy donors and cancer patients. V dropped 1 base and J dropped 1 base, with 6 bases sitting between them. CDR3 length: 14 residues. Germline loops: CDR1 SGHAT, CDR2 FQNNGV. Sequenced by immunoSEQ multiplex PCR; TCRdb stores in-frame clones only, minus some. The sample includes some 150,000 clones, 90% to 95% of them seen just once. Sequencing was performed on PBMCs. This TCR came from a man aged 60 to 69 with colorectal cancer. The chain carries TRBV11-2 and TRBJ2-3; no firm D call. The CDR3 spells CASSLAQGTDTQYF. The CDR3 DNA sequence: TGTGCCAGCAGCTTAGCGCAGGGCACAGATACGCAGTATTTT.